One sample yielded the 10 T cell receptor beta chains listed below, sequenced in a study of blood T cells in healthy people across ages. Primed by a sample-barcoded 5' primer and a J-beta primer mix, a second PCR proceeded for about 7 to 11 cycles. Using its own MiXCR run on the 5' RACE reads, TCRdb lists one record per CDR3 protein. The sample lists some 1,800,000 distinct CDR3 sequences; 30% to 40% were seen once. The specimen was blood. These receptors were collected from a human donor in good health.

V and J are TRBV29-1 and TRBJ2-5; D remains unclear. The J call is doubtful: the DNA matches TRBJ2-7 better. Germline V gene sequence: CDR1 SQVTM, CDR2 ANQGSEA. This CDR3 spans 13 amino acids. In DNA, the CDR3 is TGCAGCGTTTATCAGGACCCGCCCTGCGAGCAGTACTTC. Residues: CSVYQDPPCEQYF.

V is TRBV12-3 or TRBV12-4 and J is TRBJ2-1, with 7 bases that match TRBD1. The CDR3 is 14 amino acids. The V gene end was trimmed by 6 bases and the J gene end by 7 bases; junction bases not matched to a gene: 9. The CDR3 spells CASRGAGGMNEQFF. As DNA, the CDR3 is TGTGCCAGCAGAGGCGCAGGGGGTATGAATGAGCAGTTCTTC.

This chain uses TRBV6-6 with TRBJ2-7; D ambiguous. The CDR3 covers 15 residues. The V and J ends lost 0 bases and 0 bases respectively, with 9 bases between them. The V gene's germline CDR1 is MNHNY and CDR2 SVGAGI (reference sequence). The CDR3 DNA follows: TGTGCCAGCAGTTACTCGGAAAGCTCCTCCTACGAGCAGTACTTC. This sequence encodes CASSYSESSSYEQYF.

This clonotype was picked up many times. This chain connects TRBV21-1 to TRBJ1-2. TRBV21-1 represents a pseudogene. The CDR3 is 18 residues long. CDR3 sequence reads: CASSKALGRGPSTYGYTF. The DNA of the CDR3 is TGTGCCAGCAGCAAAGCGCTCGGCAGGGGGCCCTCCACCTATGGCTACACCTTC.

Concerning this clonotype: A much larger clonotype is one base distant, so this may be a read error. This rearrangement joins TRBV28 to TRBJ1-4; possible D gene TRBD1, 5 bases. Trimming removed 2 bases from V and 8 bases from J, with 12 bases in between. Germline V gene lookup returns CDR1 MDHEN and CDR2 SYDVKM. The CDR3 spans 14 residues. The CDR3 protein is CASSLMDNYEKLFF. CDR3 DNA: TGTGCCAGCAGTTTAATGGACAATTACGAAAAACTGTTTTTT.

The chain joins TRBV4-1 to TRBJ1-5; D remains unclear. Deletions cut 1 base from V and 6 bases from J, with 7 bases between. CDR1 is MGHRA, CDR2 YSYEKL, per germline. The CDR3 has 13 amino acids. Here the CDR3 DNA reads TGCGCCAGCAGCCAAGGTGTGGCTCAGCCCCAGCATTTT. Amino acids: CASSQGVAQPQHF.

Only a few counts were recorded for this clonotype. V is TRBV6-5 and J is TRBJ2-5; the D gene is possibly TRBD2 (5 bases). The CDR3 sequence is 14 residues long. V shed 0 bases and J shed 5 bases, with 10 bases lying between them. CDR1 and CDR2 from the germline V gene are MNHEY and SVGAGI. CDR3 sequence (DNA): TGTGCCAGCAGTTACTCGAGCGGATTGGAGACCCAGTACTTC. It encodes CASSYSSGLETQYF.

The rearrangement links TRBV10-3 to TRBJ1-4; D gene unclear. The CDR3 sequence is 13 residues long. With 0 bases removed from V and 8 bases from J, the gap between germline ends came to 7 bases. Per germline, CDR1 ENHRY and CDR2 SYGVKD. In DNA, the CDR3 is TGTGCCATCAGTGAGTCAGACGGGGAAAAACTGTTTTTT. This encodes CAISESDGEKLFF.

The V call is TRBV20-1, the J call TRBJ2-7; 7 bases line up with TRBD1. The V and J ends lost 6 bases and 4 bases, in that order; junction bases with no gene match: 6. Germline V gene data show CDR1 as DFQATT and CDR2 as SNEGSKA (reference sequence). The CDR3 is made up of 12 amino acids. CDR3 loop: CSATRGSYEQYF. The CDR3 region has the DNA TGCAGTGCGACCAGGGGGTCGTACGAGCAGTACTTC.

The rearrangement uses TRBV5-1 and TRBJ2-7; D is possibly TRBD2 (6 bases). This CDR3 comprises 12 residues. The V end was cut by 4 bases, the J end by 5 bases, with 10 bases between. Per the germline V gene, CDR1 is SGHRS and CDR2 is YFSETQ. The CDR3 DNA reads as TGCGCCAGCAGCGGAGGGGAGGACGAGCAGTACTTC. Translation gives CASSGGEDEQYF.